These 9 T cell receptor beta chains came from one sample sequenced in a study of OX40 agonist ivuxolimab in advanced cancers. The repertoire was sequenced with immunoSEQ multiplex PCR; TCRdb's copy has only in-frame clones and lacks some. Counted here are about 73,000 clones, around nine tenths occurring once; the ten biggest clones make up approximately 0.72%. The starting material was CD4+ or CD8+ T cells sorted from blood, obtained in a trial of the OX40 agonist ivuxolimab. These TCRs come from an adult with an advanced solid tumor such as melanoma, head and neck, liver or kidney cancer.

The V call is TRBV19, the J call TRBJ1-5; D unclear. The germline V and J ends were trimmed by 7 bases and 7 bases, with 17 bases remaining between them. The CDR3 has 14 residues. Germline lookup yields CDR1 LNHDA and CDR2 SQIVND (reference sequence). The CDR3, as DNA: TGTGCCAGTACCGCGGCCGGGTGGGAACAGCCCCAGCATTTT. It is translated as CASTAAGWEQPQHF. The complete variable domain, with remaining parts taken from reference TRBV19 and TRBJ1-5, reads DGGITQSPKYLFRKEGQNVTLSCEQNLNHDAMYWYRQDPGQGLRLIYYSQIVNDFQKGDIAEGYSVSREKKESFPLTVTSAQKNPTAFYLCASTAAGWEQPQHFGDGTRLSIL.

As DNA, the CDR3 is TGTGCCAGTAGCCAGGACAGGGTGAGGGCTTTCTTT. Translating gives CASSQDRVRAFF. J is TRBJ1-1 and V is TRBV19; 8 bases map to TRBD1. The germline gives CDR1 LNHDA, CDR2 SQIVND (reference sequence). This CDR3 has 12 residues. The V segment lost 6 bases and the J segment 11 bases; nucleotides outside the gene matches: 8.

The J gene is TRBJ1-1, the V gene TRBV19; D gene ambiguous. This CDR3 spans 13 amino acids. The ends were cut back, 1 base at V and 1 base at J, with 4 bases in the middle. Germline assignment: CDR1 LNHDA and CDR2 SQIVND (reference sequence). The chain's CDR3 is CASSIGRNTEAFF. Written as DNA, the CDR3 is TGTGCCAGTAGTATAGGGAGGAACACTGAAGCTTTCTTT.

This clone was observed a single time. V usage is TRBV19 and J usage is TRBJ1-3; 8 bases agree with TRBD1. The V and J ends lost 7 bases and 7 bases, in that order; junction bases with no gene match: 6. The CDR3 totals 13 residues. Germline CDR1 is LNHDA and CDR2 is SQIVND (reference sequence). The CDR3 nucleotides are TGTGCCAGTAAATCGGACAGGGTGAACACCATATATTTT. Protein product: CASKSDRVNTIYF.

The chain combines TRBV19 with TRBJ1-5; D is uncertain. The germline V gene encodes CDR1 LNHDA and CDR2 SQIVND (reference sequence). CDR3 size: 12 residues. V lost 4 bases to trimming and J lost 4 bases, with 5 bases between them. The CDR3 DNA follows: TGTGCCAGTAGTACGTTAAATCAGCCCCAGCATTTT. Encoded protein: CASSTLNQPQHF.

This sequence joins TRBV14 and TRBJ2-6; D ambiguous. Trimming removed 4 bases from V and 5 bases from J, with 6 bases in between. This CDR3 has 13 residues. Per the germline V gene, CDR1 is SGHDN and CDR2 is FVKESK. For the CDR3, the DNA is TGTGCCAGCAGCCCCTTTCGGGCCAACGTCCTGACTTTC. Translated, it gives CASSPFRANVLTF.

The chain employs TRBV5-4 and TRBJ2-2, with TRBD2 matching over 13 bases. The CDR3 is made up of 17 amino acids. After removal of 4 bases from V and 3 bases from J, the junction contained 6 bases not matched to a gene. Germline values: CDR1 SGHNT, CDR2 YYREEE (reference sequence). The chain's CDR3 is CASSPGLAGVYTGELFF. Written as DNA, the CDR3 is TGTGCCAGCAGCCCCGGACTAGCGGGAGTCTACACCGGGGAGCTGTTTTTT.

This chain connects TRBV1 to TRBJ1-1; the table's D call TRBD1 went unverified against the DNA. TRBV1 is an annotated pseudogene. The length of the CDR3 is 16 residues. Here the CDR3 reads CTSSKRRGRGNTEAFF. The CDR3 bases are TGCACCAGCAGCAAGAGGAGGGGGCGCGGGAACACTGAAGCTTTCTTT.

The chain has TRBV19 and TRBJ2-3; D is unresolved. Germline values: CDR1 LNHDA, CDR2 SQIVND (reference sequence). The V end was cut by 3 bases, the J end by 4 bases, with 5 bases between. This CDR3 is built from 12 residues. As DNA, the CDR3 is TGTGCCAGTAGTATTGCCGCAGATACGCAGTATTTT. Its translation is CASSIAADTQYF.